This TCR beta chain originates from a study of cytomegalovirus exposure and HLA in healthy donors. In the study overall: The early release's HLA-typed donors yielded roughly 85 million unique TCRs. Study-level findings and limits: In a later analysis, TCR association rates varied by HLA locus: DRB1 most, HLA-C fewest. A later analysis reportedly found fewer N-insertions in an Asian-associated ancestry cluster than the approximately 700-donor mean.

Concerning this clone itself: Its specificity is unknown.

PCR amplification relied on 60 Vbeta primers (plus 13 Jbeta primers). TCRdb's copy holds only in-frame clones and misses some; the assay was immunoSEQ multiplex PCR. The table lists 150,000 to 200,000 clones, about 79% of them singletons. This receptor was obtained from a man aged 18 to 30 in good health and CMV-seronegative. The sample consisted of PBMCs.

CDR3 nucleotides: TGTGCCAGCAGCTTGGAGTCTAGCGGGTACAATGAGCAGTTCTTC. Its translation: CASSLESSGYNEQFF. The V and J genes are TRBV11-2 and TRBJ2-1; 8 bases line up with TRBD2. This CDR3 has 15 residues. Per the germline V gene, CDR1 is SGHAT and CDR2 is FQNNGV. Germline trimming cut 3 bases from V and 4 bases from J; bases unmatched to any gene: 5.